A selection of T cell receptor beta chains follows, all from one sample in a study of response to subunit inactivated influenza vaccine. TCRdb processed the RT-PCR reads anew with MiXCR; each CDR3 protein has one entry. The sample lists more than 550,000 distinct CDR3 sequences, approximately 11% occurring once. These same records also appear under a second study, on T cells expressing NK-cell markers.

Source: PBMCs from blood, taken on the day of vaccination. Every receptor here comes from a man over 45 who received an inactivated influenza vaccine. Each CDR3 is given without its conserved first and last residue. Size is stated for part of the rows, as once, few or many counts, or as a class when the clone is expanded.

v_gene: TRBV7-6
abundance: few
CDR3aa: ASSLRVGGAYEQY

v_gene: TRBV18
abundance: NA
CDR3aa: ASSPPGQGLRNEQF

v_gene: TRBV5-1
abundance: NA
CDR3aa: ASSLELAGHSGANVLT

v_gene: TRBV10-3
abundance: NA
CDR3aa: ATNGGREGSYNEQF

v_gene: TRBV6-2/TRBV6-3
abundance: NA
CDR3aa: ASSYVKYKATQY

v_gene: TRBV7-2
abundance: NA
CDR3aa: ASSWSGDRVGYT

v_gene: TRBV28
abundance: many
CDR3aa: ASRGARASPLH

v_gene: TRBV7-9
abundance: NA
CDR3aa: ASSLTQIEQF

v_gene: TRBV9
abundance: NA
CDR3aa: ASGREANTGELF

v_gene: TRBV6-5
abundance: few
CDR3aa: ASSYSRGEKLF

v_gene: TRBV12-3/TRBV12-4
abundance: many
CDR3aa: ASRGGGERAF

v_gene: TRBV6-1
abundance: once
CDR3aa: ASRRQAQETQY

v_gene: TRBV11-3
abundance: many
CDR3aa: ASSLGPVRGGPQETQY

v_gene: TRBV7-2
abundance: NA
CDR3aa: ASSLVAAGPAYNEQF